A selection of T cell receptor beta chains follows, all from one sample in a study of T cell repertoires in cytomegalovirus infection. TCRdb redid the calling of the reads with MiXCR, one entry per CDR3 protein. Of hundreds of thousands of distinct CDR3 sequences in the sample, 20% to 25% were seen once. The material sequenced was CD8+ T cells from PBMCs. These receptors were obtained from a human donor in good health (CMV status not recorded). Some clones in this sample may be carry-over from other donors' samples. Each CDR3 is given with its conserved first and last residue. The D gene is left open where the match is weak. A row's size may be missing; if present it is once, few, many or a size class.

v_gene,j_gene,abundance,d_gene,CDR3nt,CDR3aa
TRBV20-1,TRBJ2-2,NA,NA,TGCAGTGTAGGGTTACTCAACATCGGGGAGCTGTTTTTT,CSVGLLNIGELFF
TRBV27,TRBJ2-1,NA,NA,TGTGCCAGCAGTTTATCATCTAACGTGTGGCTCAATGAGCAGTTCTTC,CASSLSSNVWLNEQFF
TRBV28,TRBJ2-1,few,NA,TGTGCCAGCAGTTTTAGACAGACCTCGAATGAGCAGTTCTTC,CASSFRQTSNEQFF
TRBV7-2,TRBJ2-3,many,TRBD2,TGTGCCAGCAGCTTACGACTAGCGGGGGGGCTTAATGGCACAGATACGCAGTATTTT,CASSLRLAGGLNGTDTQYF
TRBV7-2,TRBJ2-7,many,TRBD1,TGTGCCAGCAGGCCGGGACAGTCTTCCTCCTACGAGCAGTACTTC,CASRPGQSSSYEQYF
TRBV27,TRBJ2-2,NA,TRBD1,TGTGCCAGCAGTCCCACCAGGGGGAGCACCGGGGAGCTGTTTTTT,CASSPTRGSTGELFF
TRBV5-1,TRBJ1-1,NA,TRBD1,TGCGCCAACAGCTCACCGGGACAGGGAGGCGAGGGTGAAGCTTTCTTT,CANSSPGQGGEGEAFF
TRBV6-2/TRBV6-3,TRBJ2-7,many,TRBD1,TGTGCCAACGGACAGGGTTACGAGCAGTACTTC,CANGQGYEQYF
TRBV6-2/TRBV6-3,TRBJ2-3,few,TRBD2,TGTGCCGTTAGCGGGGGGGCCGGAGATACGCAGTATTTT,CAVSGGAGDTQYF
TRBV5-6,TRBJ2-1,NA,NA,TGTGCCAGCAGCTTGGCCGTTTTCTATGGTCCCTACAATGAGCAGTTCTTC,CASSLAVFYGPYNEQFF
TRBV7-6,TRBJ2-1,NA,NA,TGTGCCAGCAGCCCCCTTAGTTTAGGGGATCGCTATGAGCAGTTCTTC,CASSPLSLGDRYEQFF
TRBV6-5,TRBJ2-1,few,NA,TGTGCCAGCAGCCTACAGGTAGTCTCCTACAATGAGCAGTTCTTC,CASSLQVVSYNEQFF
TRBV10-3,TRBJ2-4,NA,TRBD1,TGTGCCATCAGCGACCCGGGACAGGGCAACGACATTCAGTACTTC,CAISDPGQGNDIQYF
TRBV6-6,TRBJ1-2,NA,NA,TGTGCCAGCAGTTACTCGAACGGGGGGGATGGCTACACCTTC,CASSYSNGGDGYTF
TRBV7-9,TRBJ2-7,many,TRBD2,TGTGCCAGCAGCCTGACTAGCGGGGGGAATTCCTACGAGCAGTACTTC,CASSLTSGGNSYEQYF
TRBV7-8,TRBJ2-5,many,NA,TGTGCCAGCAGCTTAGTTTTTGCAGTCCAGGAGACCCAGTACTTC,CASSLVFAVQETQYF
TRBV20-1,TRBJ2-7,once,NA,TGCAGTGCTAGAGGGGACACGTTCTACGAGCAGTACTTC,CSARGDTFYEQYF
TRBV19,TRBJ2-6,few,NA,TGTGCCGCTAGAACTGGGGCCAACGTCCTGACTTTC,CAARTGANVLTF
TRBV6-6,TRBJ2-4,few,NA,TGTGCCAGCACCGGGGGCCACGGAAACATTCAGTACTTC,CASTGGHGNIQYF
TRBV4-1,TRBJ2-1,many,NA,TGCGCCAGCAGCCAAGAAGAAAGATGGACGGAATATGAGCAGTTCTTC,CASSQEERWTEYEQFF
TRBV7-6,TRBJ2-5,few,NA,TGTGCCAGCAGCTCCCTTGATGTGGGGCAAGAGACCCAGTACTTC,CASSSLDVGQETQYF
TRBV7-9,TRBJ2-7,NA,NA,TGTGCCAGCAGCCGACAGGATACCTACGAGCAGTACTTC,CASSRQDTYEQYF